This TCR beta chain came from a study of T cells in narcolepsy listed by TCRdb under 2018. About the full investigation: Patients with narcolepsy type 1 or type 2 (NT1, NT2) and healthy control donors were enrolled in the study. Autoreactive T cells targeting hypocretin neuron self-antigens (hypocretin, TRIB2) were sought in narcolepsy patients, and TCR Vbeta sequencing was used to track clonotypes in blood and CSF.

Library preparation employed the immunoSEQ multiplex PCR assay. The table was pulled from immuneACCESS by TCRdb, which kept in-frame rearrangements only. Such tables lose some clones; where checked, under half of the loss comes from unresolved V genes, and the rest has no known cause. In all, the sample holds tens of thousands of clones, and around four fifths of those were seen once. The ten largest clones represent around 0.85% of the sample. From a lookup of the germline V gene, CDR1 and CDR2 are MNHEY and SVGAGI. V is cut back by 7 bases and J by 0 bases, with 7 bases in the junction unmatched. The CDR3 numbers 15 residues from cysteine through phenylalanine. Only the CDR3 DNA stays, 45 bases, in frame from base 1. Concerning this clone: The clone's antigen remains unknown. Base-call qualities are not available, and no considerably larger clone is one nucleotide away.

For TCR Vbeta sequencing, memory CD4+ T cells were sorted ex vivo from the peripheral blood of narcolepsy patients and healthy controls. Study-level results and caveats: Certain blood memory CD4+ repertoires from patients and controls had no sequences that matched autoreactive T cell clones. Patients and controls had comparable numbers of sequenced blood memory CD4+ clonotypes, averaging about 37,000 and 33,000, respectively. Plots comparing CSF and blood CD4+ T cell clonotypes from the same patient highlighted HCRT-specific and TRIB2-specific autoreactive clonotypes. Autoreactive clonotypes were reported to be detected serially in the blood of the same patients and of different patients, but not in the blood of healthy controls.

The receptor was isolated from a human donor with narcolepsy. The sequenced material came from CD45RA- memory CD4+ T cells from PBMCs. The cell subset or site label, as the study defines it: memory T cells sorted ex vivo from peripheral blood. The V and J genes are TRBV6-5 and TRBJ2-7, and TRBD1 aligns with 9 junction nucleotides. The DNA is as follows: TGTGCCAGCAAAAACAGGGACAGGGCCTCCTACGAGCAGTACTTC. Its coded protein is CASKNRDRASYEQYF.